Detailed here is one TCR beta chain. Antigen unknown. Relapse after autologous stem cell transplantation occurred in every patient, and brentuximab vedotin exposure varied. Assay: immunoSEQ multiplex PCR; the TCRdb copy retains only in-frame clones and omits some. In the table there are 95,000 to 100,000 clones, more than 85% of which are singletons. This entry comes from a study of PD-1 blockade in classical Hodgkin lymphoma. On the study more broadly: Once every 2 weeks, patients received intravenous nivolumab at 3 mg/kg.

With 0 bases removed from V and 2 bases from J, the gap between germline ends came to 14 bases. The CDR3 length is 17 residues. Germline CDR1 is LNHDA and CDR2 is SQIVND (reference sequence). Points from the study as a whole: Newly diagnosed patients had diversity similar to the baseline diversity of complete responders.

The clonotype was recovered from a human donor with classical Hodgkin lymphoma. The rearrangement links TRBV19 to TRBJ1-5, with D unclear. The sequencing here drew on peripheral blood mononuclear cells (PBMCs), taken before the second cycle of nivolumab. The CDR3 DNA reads TGTGCCAGTAGTATAGACCGCGGGAAGGTAGGCAATCAGCCCCAGCATTTT. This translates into CASSIDRGKVGNQPQHF.